The rows below give T cell receptor beta chains drawn from one sample of a study of T cells in Graves' hyperthyroidism and ophthalmopathy. TCRdb reprocessed the multiplex PCR reads with MiXCR, giving one entry per CDR3 protein. Of more than 350,000 distinct CDR3 sequences listed, around 14% are singletons. Input material: blood. These receptors were taken from a woman in her 30s with Graves' hyperthyroidism. CDR3s include the opening cysteine and the closing phenylalanine or tryptophan. The D gene is left open where the match is weak.

TRBJ1-1 - TRBV5-1 CASSSASMNTEAFF
TRBJ2-3 TRBD1 TRBV7-2 CASSSQGAADTQYF
TRBJ1-5 - TRBV5-1 CASSLGSGNNQPQHF
TRBJ2-2 TRBD2 TRBV5-4 CASSFFERENTGELFF
TRBJ1-1 - TRBV2 CASSRGAENTEAFF
TRBJ2-7 - TRBV28 CASSRIYEQYF
TRBJ2-1 - TRBV2 CASSWVGRILNEQFF
TRBJ2-1 TRBD2 TRBV2 CASSMTSGRVEQFF
TRBJ1-1 - TRBV3-1 CASGLQGAGTEAFF
TRBJ2-7 - TRBV28 CACSPVESYEQYF
TRBJ1-1 - TRBV5-1 CASSVGVGRNTEAFF
TRBJ2-5 TRBD2 TRBV20-1 CSAHSGRAQETQYF
TRBJ1-4 - TRBV5-5 CASSFGANEKLFF
TRBJ2-1 TRBD2 TRBV7-2 CASSRPTSGINEQFF
TRBJ2-7 - TRBV28 CASSEKGVAKPYEQYF
TRBJ2-7 - TRBV28 CASSFPTRSYEQYF
TRBJ1-5 - TRBV7-8 CASSPLGLTGQPQHF
TRBJ2-2 - TRBV10-3 CAISETGNPGELFF
TRBJ2-7 - TRBV10-3 CAIKPGAGYEQYF
TRBJ1-2 - TRBV18 CASSPRSNIDGYTF
TRBJ2-1 TRBD2 TRBV12-3/TRBV12-4 CASSLTSGRHNEQFF
TRBJ2-5 TRBD1 TRBV20-1 CSARAGDGGQGFFSETQYF
TRBJ1-2 TRBD1 TRBV12-3/TRBV12-4 CASKPGQGRYGYTF
TRBJ2-1 - TRBV7-9 CASSLVGDLFLRQFF
TRBJ1-5 TRBD1 TRBV5-1 CASSLEGQGAQPQHF
TRBJ1-5 - TRBV28 CASSLVTGVNQPQHF
TRBJ2-3 TRBD2 TRBV18 CASSPSIAGATDTQYF
TRBJ2-2 TRBD1 TRBV7-2 CASTGQGLSGELFF
TRBJ2-3 - TRBV5-1 CASSLATRDTQYF
TRBJ2-1 - TRBV5-6 CASSLERLEQFF
TRBJ1-5 - TRBV6-1 CASSQQTDQPQHF
TRBJ2-4 - TRBV7-9 CASSLGGKNIQYF
TRBJ2-6 TRBD1 TRBV18 CASSPAFDRGDSGANVLTF
TRBJ2-3 - TRBV10-3 CAISDPGSTDTQYF
TRBJ1-2 - TRBV9 CASSAEQGGNYGYTF
TRBJ2-7 TRBD1 TRBV12-3/TRBV12-4 CASKTGGPYEQYF
TRBJ2-7 - TRBV5-1 CASSFFYNYEQYF
TRBJ2-5 - TRBV30 CAWSEAGETQYF
TRBJ2-7 - TRBV9 CASSVEPGGGYEQYF
TRBJ2-7 - TRBV6-5 CASSYARGTYEQYF
TRBJ1-2 TRBD1 TRBV2 CASRDRAYGYTF
TRBJ1-6 TRBD1 TRBV5-1 CASSLGQGGNSPLHF
TRBJ1-1 - TRBV20-1 CSADPGGLSEAFF
TRBJ2-1 TRBD2 TRBV19 CASSELAGLGGMNEQFF
TRBJ1-5 - TRBV2 CASSGALSNQPQHF
TRBJ2-3 - TRBV6-1 CASRSLASDTQYF
TRBJ1-4 TRBD1 TRBV30 CAWRPRWTGDATNEKLFF
TRBJ2-3 TRBD1 TRBV20-1 CRQGESPYF
TRBJ1-1 - TRBV20-1 CSAKERTSNTEAFF
TRBJ1-6 - TRBV2 CASSLLEIVHSPLHF
TRBJ2-1 TRBD2 TRBV2 CASRESGGYNEQFF
TRBJ1-1 TRBD1 TRBV12-5 CANGYEGQVVRNTEAFF
TRBJ2-5 TRBD2 TRBV4-1 CASSQASLRELKETQYF
TRBJ2-4 - TRBV28 CASNTPRAKNIQYF